This record concerns one T cell receptor beta chain sequence. The data were obtained in a study of blood T cell repertoires in COVID-19. In the study's own analysis: Using reference gene primer amplification, nucleated cell counts were estimated. Sequencing used immunoSEQ multiplex PCR; TCRdb keeps in-frame clones, though not all of them. V and J calls and clone size are as listed in that table; D and trimming were resolved from the DNA. Seen here are 200,000 to 300,000 clones, 83% observed once, and the top ten hold about 3.8%. Germline V gene data show CDR1 as SGHKS and CDR2 as YYEKEE (reference sequence). This CDR3 is 15 amino acids long. V dropped 4 bases and J dropped 0 bases, with 11 bases sitting between them.

The sequenced sample consisted of PBMCs or T cells enriched from blood (not recorded which). The rearrangement joins TRBV5-5 to TRBJ2-1; D unclear. The TCR comes from a woman aged 40 to 55 who had been exposed to COVID-19. This CDR3 reads CASSLDASSYNEQFF. The CDR3 DNA reads TGTGCCAGCAGCCTAGACGCTAGCTCCTACAATGAGCAGTTCTTC.